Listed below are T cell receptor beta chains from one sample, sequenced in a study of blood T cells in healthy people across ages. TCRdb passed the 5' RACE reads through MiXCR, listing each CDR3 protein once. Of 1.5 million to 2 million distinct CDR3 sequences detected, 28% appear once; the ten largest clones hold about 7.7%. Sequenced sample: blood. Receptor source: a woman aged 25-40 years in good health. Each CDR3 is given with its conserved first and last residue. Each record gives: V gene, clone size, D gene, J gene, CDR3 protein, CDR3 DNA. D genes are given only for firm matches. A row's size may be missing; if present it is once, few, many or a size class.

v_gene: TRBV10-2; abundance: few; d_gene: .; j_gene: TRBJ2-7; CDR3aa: CASSEQGGYYEQYF; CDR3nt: TGCGCCAGTAGTGAGCAGGGGGGATACTACGAGCAGTACTTC
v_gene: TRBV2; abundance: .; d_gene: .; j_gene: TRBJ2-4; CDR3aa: CASSVLNIWDSVDIQYF; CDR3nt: TGTGCCAGCAGTGTTTTAAATATATGGGACTCGGTGGACATTCAGTACTTC
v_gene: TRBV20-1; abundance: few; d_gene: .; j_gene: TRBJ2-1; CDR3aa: CSARDGRAGLYNEQFF; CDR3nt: TGCAGTGCTAGAGATGGTCGAGCGGGCCTATACAATGAGCAGTTCTTC
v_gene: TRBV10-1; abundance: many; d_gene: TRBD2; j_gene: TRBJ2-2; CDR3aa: CASSVSGTGELFF; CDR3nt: TGCGCCAGCAGTGTTAGCGGGACCGGGGAGCTGTTTTTT
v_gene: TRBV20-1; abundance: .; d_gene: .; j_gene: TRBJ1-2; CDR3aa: CSARETGGNYGYTF; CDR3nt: TGCAGTGCTAGAGAGACAGGAGGAAACTATGGCTACACCTTC
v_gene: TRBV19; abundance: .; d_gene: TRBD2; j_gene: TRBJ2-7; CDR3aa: CASSIDFTSGTTYEQYF; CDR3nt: TGTGCCAGTAGTATAGATTTCACTAGCGGGACCACCTACGAGCAGTACTTC
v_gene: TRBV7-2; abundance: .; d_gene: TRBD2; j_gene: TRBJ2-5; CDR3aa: CASSFASGWGKETQYF; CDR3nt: TGTGCCAGCAGCTTCGCTAGCGGATGGGGGAAAGAGACCCAGTACTTC
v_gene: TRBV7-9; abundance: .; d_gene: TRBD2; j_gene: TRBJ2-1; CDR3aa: CASMSGGRYNEQFF; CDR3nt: TGTGCCAGCATGAGCGGGGGACGATACAATGAGCAGTTCTTC
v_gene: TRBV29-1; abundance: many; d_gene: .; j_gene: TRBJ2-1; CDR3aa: CSVEDDAGYGYNEQFF; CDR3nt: TGCAGCGTTGAAGACGATGCGGGTTATGGATACAATGAGCAGTTCTTC
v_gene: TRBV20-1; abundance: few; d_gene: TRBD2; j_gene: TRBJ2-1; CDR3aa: CSAPSGGSSDNEQFF; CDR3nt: TGCAGTGCCCCGAGCGGGGGTAGTTCGGACAATGAGCAGTTCTTC
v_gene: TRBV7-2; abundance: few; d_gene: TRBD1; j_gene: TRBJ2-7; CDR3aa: CASSLDRDTYEQYF; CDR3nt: TGTGCCAGCAGCCTGGACAGGGACACCTACGAGCAGTACTTC
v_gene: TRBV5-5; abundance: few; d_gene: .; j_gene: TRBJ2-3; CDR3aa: CASSSDWGARGTQYF; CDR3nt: TGTGCCAGCAGCTCGGACTGGGGGGCTAGAGGTACGCAGTATTTT
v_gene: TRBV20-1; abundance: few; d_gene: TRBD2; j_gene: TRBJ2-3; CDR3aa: CSARDAGTSGIFLLQYF; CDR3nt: TGCAGTGCTAGAGACGCCGGGACTAGCGGGATATTTCTACTGCAGTATTTT
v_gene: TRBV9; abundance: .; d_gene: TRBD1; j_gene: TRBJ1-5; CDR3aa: CANSRTGDNQPQHF; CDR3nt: TGTGCCAACAGCAGGACAGGGGATAATCAGCCCCAGCATTTT
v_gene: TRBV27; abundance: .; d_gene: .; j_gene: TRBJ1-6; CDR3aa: CASSLTPNSPLHF; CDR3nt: TGTGCCAGCAGTTTGACCCCTAATTCACCCCTCCACTTT
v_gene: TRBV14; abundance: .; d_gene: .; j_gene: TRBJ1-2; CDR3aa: CASSGLANYGYTF; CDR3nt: TGTGCCAGCAGCGGCTTAGCTAACTATGGCTACACCTTC
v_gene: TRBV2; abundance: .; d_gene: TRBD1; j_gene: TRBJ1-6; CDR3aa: CASSGDRNNSPLHF; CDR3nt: TGTGCCAGCAGTGGGGACAGAAATAATTCACCCCTCCACTTT
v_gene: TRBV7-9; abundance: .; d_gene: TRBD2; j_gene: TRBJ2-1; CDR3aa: CASGYGTSGSSEQFF; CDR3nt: TGTGCCAGCGGCTACGGGACTAGCGGGAGTAGCGAGCAGTTCTTC
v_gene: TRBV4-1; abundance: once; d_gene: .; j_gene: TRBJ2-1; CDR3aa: CASSQVRGAYDEQFF; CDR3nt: TGCGCCAGCAGCCAAGTCAGAGGAGCGTACGATGAGCAGTTCTTC
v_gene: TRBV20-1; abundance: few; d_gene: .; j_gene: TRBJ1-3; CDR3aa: CSARGEGRSYSGNTIYF; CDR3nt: TGCAGTGCTAGAGGGGAAGGTCGGAGTTACTCTGGAAACACCATATATTTT
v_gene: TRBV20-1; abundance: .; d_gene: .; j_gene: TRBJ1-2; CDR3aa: CSSKRALGYTF; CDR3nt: TGCAGCAGCAAACGGGCCCTGGGCTACACCTTC
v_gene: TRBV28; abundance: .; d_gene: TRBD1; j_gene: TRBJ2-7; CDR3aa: CASRPTTGAGTYEQYF; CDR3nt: TGTGCCAGCAGACCAACTACAGGGGCCGGAACCTACGAGCAGTACTTC
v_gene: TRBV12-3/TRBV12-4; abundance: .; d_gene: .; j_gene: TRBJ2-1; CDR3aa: CASSQERMGKETQFF; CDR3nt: TGTGCCAGCAGCCAGGAGAGGATGGGTAAAGAGACTCAGTTCTTC
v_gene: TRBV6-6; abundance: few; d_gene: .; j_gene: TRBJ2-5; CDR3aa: CASSYWTKVETQYF; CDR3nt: TGTGCCAGCAGTTACTGGACTAAAGTGGAGACCCAGTACTTC
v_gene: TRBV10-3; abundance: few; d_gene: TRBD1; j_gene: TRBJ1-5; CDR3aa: CAISVGQVNQPQHF; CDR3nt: TGTGCCATCAGCGTGGGACAGGTCAATCAGCCCCAGCATTTT
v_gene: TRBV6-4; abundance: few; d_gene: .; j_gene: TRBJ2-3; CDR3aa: CASSDSEGDTQYF; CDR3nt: TGTGCCAGCAGTGACTCAGAAGGGGATACGCAGTATTTT
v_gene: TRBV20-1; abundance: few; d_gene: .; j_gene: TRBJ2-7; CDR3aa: CSARDLASLYEQYF; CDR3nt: TGCAGTGCTAGAGATTTGGCTAGCCTATACGAGCAGTACTTC
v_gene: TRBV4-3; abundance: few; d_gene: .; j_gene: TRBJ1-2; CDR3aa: CASSQDLGTSYGYTF; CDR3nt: TGCGCCAGCAGCCAAGATCTGGGGACTTCCTATGGCTACACCTTC
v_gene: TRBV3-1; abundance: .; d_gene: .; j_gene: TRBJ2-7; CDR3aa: CASNHGIPHEQYF; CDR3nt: TGTGCCAGCAACCATGGGATCCCCCACGAGCAGTACTTC
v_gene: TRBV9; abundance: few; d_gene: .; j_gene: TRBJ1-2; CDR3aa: CASSVGTSNYGYTF; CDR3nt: TGTGCCAGCAGCGTAGGGACGTCTAACTATGGCTACACCTTC
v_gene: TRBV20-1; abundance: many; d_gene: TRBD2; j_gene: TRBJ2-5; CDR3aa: CSARDRGLATETQYF; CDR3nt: TGCAGTGCTAGAGATAGGGGACTAGCTACAGAGACCCAGTACTTC
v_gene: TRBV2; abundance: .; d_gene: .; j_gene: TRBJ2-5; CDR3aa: CASKLEAQETQYF; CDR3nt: TGTGCCAGCAAGCTTGAGGCACAAGAGACCCAGTACTTC
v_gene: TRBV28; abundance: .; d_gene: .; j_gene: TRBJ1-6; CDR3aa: CASSQILASTYNSPLHF; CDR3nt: TGTGCCAGCAGCCAGATCCTAGCCAGCACCTATAATTCACCCCTCCACTTT
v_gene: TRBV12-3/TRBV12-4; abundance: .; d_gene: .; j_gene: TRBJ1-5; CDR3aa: CASSLRVEQPQHF; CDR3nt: TGTGCCAGCAGTTTGAGAGTAGAACAGCCCCAGCATTTT
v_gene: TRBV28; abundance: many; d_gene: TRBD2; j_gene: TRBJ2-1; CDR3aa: CASSLSTSGSSYNEQFF; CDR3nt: TGTGCCAGCAGTTTATCGACTAGCGGGAGCTCCTACAATGAGCAGTTCTTC
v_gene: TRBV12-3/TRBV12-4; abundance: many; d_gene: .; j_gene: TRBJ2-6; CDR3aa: CASSLDRSGANVLTF; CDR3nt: TGTGCCAGCAGCTTAGACAGATCTGGGGCCAACGTCCTGACTTTC
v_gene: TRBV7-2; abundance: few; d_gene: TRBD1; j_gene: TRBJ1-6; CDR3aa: CASSPRGEDSPLHF; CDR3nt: TGTGCCAGCAGCCCCAGGGGGGAAGACTCACCCCTCCACTTT
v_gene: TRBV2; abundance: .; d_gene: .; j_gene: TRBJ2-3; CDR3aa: CASHGRIAATDTQYF; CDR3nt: TGTGCCAGCCACGGCAGAATAGCTGCCACGGATACGCAGTATTTT
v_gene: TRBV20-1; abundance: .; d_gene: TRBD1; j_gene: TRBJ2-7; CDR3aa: CSARARDRASGNEQYF; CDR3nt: TGCAGTGCTAGGGCCCGAGACAGGGCGTCCGGGAACGAGCAGTACTTC
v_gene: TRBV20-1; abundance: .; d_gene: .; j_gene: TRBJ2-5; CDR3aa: CSAIFVLGETQYF; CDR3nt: TGCAGTGCCATCTTCGTCCTGGGGGAGACCCAGTACTTC
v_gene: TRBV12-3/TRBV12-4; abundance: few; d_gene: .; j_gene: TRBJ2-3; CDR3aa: CASSLYREKDTQYF; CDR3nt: TGTGCCAGCAGTTTATACAGGGAAAAAGATACGCAGTATTTT
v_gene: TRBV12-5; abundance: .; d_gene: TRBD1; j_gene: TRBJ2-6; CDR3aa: CVSGSGGAGANVLTF; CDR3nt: TGTGTTAGTGGTTCAGGGGGCGCTGGGGCCAACGTCCTGACTTTC
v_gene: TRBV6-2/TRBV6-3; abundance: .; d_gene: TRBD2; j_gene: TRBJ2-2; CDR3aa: CASRRNPGTSGRTNTGELFF; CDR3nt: TGTGCCAGCAGACGCAACCCCGGGACTAGCGGGAGAACGAACACCGGGGAGCTGTTTTTT
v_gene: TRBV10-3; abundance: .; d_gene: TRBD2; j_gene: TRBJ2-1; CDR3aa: CAISEVAWTSMVDEQFF; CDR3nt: TGTGCCATCAGTGAGGTAGCCTGGACTAGCATGGTCGATGAGCAGTTCTTC
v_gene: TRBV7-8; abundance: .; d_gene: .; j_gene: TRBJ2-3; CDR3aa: CASSTDPRQEADTQYF; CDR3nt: TGTGCCAGCAGCACTGACCCGCGTCAAGAGGCAGATACGCAGTATTTT
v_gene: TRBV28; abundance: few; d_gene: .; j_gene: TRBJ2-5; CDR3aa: CASGTGSQETQYF; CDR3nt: TGTGCCAGTGGAACCGGGTCACAAGAGACCCAGTACTTC
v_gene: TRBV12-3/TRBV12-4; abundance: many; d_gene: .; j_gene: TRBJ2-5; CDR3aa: CASSSLDRETQYF; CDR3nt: TGTGCCAGCAGCTCACTAGATCGAGAGACCCAGTACTTC
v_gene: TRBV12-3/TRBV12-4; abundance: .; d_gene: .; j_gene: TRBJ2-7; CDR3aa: CASSLQEPYEQYF; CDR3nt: TGTGCCAGCAGTTTACAGGAGCCCTACGAGCAGTACTTC
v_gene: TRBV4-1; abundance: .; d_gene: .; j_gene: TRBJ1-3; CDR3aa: CASSQARIGNTIYF; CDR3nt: TGCGCCAGCAGCCAAGCTCGGATTGGAAACACCATATATTTT
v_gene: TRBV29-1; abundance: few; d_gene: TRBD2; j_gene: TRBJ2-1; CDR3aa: CSAEGTSGRFYEQFF; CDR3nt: TGCAGCGCTGAGGGTACGAGCGGGAGGTTCTATGAGCAGTTCTTC
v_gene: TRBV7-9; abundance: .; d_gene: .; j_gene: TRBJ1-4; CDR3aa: CASSLAGRGNEKLFF; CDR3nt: TGTGCCAGCAGCTTAGCAGGCAGGGGTAATGAAAAACTGTTTTTT
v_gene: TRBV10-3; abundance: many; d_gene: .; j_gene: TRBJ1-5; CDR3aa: CAISQEDQPQHF; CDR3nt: TGTGCCATCAGCCAGGAGGATCAGCCCCAGCATTTT
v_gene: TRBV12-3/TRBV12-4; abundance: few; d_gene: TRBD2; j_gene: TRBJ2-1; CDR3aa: CAGRTGTTRNEQFF; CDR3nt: TGTGCCGGCAGAACCGGGACTACGCGGAATGAGCAGTTCTTC
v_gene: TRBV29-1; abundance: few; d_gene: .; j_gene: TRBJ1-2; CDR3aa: CSSSGSGYGYTF; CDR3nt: TGCAGCTCCTCAGGGAGCGGCTATGGCTACACCTTC
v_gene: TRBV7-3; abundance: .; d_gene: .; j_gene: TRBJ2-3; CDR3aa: CAGSSQPGGGTDTQYF; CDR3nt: TGTGCCGGCAGCTCCCAACCGGGCGGGGGCACAGATACGCAGTATTTT
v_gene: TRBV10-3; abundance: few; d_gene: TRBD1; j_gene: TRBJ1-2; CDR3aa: CAISEAQGKPYGYTF; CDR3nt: TGTGCCATCAGTGAGGCACAGGGGAAACCCTATGGCTACACCTTC
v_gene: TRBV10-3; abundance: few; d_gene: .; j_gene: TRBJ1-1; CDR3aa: CAISEFQGGESEAFF; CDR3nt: TGTGCCATCAGTGAGTTTCAAGGGGGGGAATCTGAAGCTTTCTTT
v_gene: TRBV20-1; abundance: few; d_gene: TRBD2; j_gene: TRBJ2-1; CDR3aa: CSATLGGTSGFYNEQFF; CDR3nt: TGCAGTGCTACCCTAGGGGGGACTAGCGGATTCTACAATGAGCAGTTCTTC